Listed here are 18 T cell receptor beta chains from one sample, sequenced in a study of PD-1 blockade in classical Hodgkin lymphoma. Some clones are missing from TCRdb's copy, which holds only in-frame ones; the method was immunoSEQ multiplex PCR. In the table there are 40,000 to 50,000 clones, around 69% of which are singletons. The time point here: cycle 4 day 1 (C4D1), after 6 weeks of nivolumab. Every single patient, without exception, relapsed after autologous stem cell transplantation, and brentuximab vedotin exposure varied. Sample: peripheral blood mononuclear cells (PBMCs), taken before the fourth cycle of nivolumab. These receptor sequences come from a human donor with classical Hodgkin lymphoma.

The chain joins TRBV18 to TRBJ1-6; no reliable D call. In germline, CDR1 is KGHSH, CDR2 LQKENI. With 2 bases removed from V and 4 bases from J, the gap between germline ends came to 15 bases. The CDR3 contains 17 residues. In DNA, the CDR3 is TGTGCCAGCTCACCATTGCCCCCCAAGAGGTATAATTCACCCCTCCACTTT. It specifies CASSPLPPKRYNSPLHF.

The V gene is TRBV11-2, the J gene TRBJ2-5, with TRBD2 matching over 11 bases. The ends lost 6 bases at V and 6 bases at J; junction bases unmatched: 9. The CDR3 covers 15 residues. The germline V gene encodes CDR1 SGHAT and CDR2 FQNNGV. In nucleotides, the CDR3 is TGTGCCAGCAGTTTTAGCGGGGGGGCTGGGAAGACCCAGTACTTC. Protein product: CASSFSGGAGKTQYF.

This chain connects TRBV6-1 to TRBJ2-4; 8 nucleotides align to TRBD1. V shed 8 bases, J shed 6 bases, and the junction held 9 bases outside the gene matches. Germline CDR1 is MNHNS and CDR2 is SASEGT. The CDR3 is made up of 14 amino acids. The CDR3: CASHEYTGGNIQYF. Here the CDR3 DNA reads TGTGCCAGCCACGAATATACAGGGGGAAACATTCAGTACTTC.

CDR3 loop: CASSQGGENTEAFF. In nucleotides, the CDR3 is TGCGCCAGCAGCCAAGGCGGAGAGAACACTGAAGCTTTCTTT. This rearrangement joins TRBV4-1 to TRBJ1-1; D unclear. This CDR3 region has 14 residues. Germline-derived CDR1 and CDR2 are MGHRA and YSYEKL. V lost 1 base and J 1 base, leaving 7 bases between the germline ends.

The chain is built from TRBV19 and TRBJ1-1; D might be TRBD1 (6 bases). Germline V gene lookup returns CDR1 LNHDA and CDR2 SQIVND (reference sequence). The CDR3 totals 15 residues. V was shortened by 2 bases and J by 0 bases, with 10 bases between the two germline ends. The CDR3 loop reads CASSIWGAVNTEAFF. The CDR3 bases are TGTGCCAGTAGTATATGGGGGGCGGTGAACACTGAAGCTTTCTTT.

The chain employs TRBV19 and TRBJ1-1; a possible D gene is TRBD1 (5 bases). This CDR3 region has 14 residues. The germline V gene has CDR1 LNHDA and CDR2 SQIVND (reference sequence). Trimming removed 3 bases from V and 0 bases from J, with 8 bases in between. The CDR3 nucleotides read TGTGCCAGTAGTATCCAGGGATTGAACACTGAAGCTTTCTTT. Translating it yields CASSIQGLNTEAFF.

DNA for the CDR3: TGTGCCAGCAGCGCCCACGCAGGGTACTACTATGGCTACACCTTC. It encodes CASSAHAGYYYGYTF. This chain joins TRBV7-9 and TRBJ1-2; a possible D gene is TRBD1 (5 bases). The CDR3 has 15 amino acids. The V end was cut by 5 bases, the J end by 3 bases, with 16 bases between. The V gene's germline CDR1 is SEHNR and CDR2 FQNEAQ (reference sequence).

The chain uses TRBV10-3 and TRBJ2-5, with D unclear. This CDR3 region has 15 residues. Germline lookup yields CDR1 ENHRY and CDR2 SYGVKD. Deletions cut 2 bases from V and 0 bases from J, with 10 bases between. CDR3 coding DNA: TGTGCCATCAGTGAGACTATCGGATACCAAGAGACCCAGTACTTC. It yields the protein CAISETIGYQETQYF.

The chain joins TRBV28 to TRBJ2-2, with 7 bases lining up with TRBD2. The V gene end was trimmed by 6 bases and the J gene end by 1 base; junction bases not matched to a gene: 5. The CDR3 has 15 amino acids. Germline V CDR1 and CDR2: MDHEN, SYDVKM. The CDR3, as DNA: TGTGCCAGCAGCAGGGACTATAGGAACACCGGGGAGCTGTTTTTT. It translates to CASSRDYRNTGELFF.

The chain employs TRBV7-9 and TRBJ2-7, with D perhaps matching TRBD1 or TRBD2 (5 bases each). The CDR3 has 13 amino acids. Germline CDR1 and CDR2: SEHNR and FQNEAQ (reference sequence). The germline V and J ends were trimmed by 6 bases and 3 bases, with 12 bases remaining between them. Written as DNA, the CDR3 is TGTGCCAGCAGGGGGACGGAGAACTACGAGCAGTACTTC. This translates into CASRGTENYEQYF. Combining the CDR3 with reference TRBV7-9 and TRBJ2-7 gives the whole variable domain DTGVSQNPRHKITKRGQNVTFRCDPISEHNRLYWYRQTLGQGPEFLTYFQNEAQLEKSRLLSDRFSAERPKGSFSTLEIQRTEQGDSAMYLCASRGTENYEQYFGPGTRLTVT.

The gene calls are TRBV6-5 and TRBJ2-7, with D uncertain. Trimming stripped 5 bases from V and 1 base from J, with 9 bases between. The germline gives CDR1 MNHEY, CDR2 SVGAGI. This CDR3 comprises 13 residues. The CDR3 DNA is TGTGCCAGCAGTCCCTGGGATTCCTACGAGCAGTACTTC. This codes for CASSPWDSYEQYF.

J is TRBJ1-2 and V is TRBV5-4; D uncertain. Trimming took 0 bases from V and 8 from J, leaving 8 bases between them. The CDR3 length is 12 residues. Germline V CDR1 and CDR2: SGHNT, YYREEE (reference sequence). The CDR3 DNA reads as TGTGCCAGCAGCTTGGATGTCGGGGGCTACACCTTC. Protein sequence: CASSLDVGGYTF.

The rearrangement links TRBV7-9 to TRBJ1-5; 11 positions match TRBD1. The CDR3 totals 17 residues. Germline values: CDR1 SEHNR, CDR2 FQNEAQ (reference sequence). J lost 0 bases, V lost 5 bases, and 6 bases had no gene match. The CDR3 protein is CASSLGTGGYSNQPQHF. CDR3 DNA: TGTGCCAGCAGCCTTGGGACAGGGGGTTATAGCAATCAGCCCCAGCATTTT.

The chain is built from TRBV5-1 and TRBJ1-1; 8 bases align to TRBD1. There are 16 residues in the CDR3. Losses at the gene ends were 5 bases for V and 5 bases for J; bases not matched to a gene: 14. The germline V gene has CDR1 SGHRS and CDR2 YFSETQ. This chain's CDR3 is CASRPMQGALRTEAFF. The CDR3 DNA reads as TGCGCCAGCAGACCGATGCAGGGGGCGCTTAGGACTGAAGCTTTCTTT.

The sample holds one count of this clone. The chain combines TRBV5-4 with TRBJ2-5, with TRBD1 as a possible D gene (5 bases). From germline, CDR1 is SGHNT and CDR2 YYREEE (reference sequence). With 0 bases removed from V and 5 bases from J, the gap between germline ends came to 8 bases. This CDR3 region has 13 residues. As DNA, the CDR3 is TGTGCCAGCAGCTTGGTAGGGGTGGAGACCCAGTACTTC. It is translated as CASSLVGVETQYF.

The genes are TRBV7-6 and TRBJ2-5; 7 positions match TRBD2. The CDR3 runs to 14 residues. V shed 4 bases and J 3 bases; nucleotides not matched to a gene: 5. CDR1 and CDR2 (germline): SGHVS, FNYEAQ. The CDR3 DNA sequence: TGTGCCAGCAGCTCGACTAGCCCCGAAGAGACCCAGTACTTC. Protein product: CASSSTSPEETQYF. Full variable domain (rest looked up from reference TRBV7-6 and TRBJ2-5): GAGVSQSPRYKVTKRGQDVALRCDPISGHVSLYWYRQALGQGPEFLTYFNYEAQQDKSGLPNDRFSAERPEGSISTLTIQRTEQRDSAMYRCASSSTSPEETQYFGPGTRLLVL.

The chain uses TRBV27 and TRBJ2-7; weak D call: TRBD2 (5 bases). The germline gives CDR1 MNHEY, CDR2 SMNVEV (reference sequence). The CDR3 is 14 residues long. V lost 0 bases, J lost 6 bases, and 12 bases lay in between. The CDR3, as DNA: TGTGCCAGCAGTTTATCAACTAGTATCGGCGAGCAGTACTTC. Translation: CASSLSTSIGEQYF.

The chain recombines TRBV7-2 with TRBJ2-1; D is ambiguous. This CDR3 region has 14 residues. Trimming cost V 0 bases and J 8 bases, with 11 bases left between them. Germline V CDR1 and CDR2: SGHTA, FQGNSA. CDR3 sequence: CASSLASYTDEQFF. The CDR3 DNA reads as TGTGCCAGCAGCTTAGCATCCTATACGGATGAGCAGTTCTTC.